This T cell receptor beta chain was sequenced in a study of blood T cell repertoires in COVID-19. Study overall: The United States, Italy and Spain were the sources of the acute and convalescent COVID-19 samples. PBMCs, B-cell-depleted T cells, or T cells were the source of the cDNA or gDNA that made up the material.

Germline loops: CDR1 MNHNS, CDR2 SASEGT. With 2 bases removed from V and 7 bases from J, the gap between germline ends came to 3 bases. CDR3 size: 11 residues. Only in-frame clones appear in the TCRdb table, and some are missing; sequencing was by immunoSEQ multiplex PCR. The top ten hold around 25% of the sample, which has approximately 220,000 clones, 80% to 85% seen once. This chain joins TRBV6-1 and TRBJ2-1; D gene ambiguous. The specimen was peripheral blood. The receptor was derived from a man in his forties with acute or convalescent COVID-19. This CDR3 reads CASSELNEQFF. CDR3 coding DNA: TGTGCCAGCAGTGAACTAAATGAGCAGTTCTTC.